These 10 T cell receptor beta chains were all obtained from the same sample, sequenced in a study of control samples from healthy donors and cancer patients. Clones were sequenced by immunoSEQ multiplex PCR, and TCRdb holds only the in-frame ones, with some missing. The data hold about 150,000 clones, with around 95% observed a single time. The sequenced sample consisted of blood. These receptors all come from a man aged 40-55 years in good health.

This chain uses TRBV6-6 with TRBJ2-7; TRBD1 matches at 8 bases. Germline V gives CDR1 MNHNY, CDR2 SVGAGI (reference sequence). The CDR3 sequence is 14 residues long. V was clipped by 4 bases and J by 7 bases; unmatched bases: 9. Here the CDR3 reads CASSFGQGSREQYF. CDR3 DNA: TGTGCCAGCAGTTTCGGACAGGGTTCTCGAGAGCAGTACTTC.

CDR3 sequence reads: CASSQDTGNSPLHF. DNA for the CDR3: TGCGCCAGCAGCCAAGACACCGGGAATTCACCCCTCCACTTT. This chain uses TRBV4-1 with TRBJ1-6; unclear D gene. The V end was cut by 0 bases, the J end by 7 bases, with 7 bases between. Germline CDR1 and CDR2: MGHRA and YSYEKL. The CDR3 extends over 14 amino acids.

The chain is built from TRBV5-4 and TRBJ1-4; D unresolved. CDR1 and CDR2 (germline): SGHNT, YYREEE (reference sequence). V was cut by 1 base and J by 4 bases, with 11 bases left in between. The CDR3 sequence is 15 residues long. The CDR3 here is CASSLQAGINEKLFF. CDR3 in DNA: TGTGCCAGCAGCTTGCAGGCAGGAATTAATGAAAAACTGTTTTTT. Together with reference TRBV5-4 and TRBJ1-4, the CDR3 gives the full variable domain: ETGVTQSPTHLIKTRGQQVTLRCSSQSGHNTVSWYQQALGQGPQFIFQYYREEENGRGNFPPRFSGLQFPNYSSELNVNALELDDSALYLCASSLQAGINEKLFFGSGTQLSVL.

The chain couples TRBV4-2 to TRBJ2-5, with 9 positions matching TRBD2. Germline assignment: CDR1 LGHNA and CDR2 YNFKEQ. The CDR3 length is 18 residues. V lost 1 base to trimming and J lost 1 base; unmatched junction nucleotides: 10. The CDR3: CASSQVGVGGGGQETQYF. The CDR3 nucleotides read TGTGCCAGCAGCCAAGTCGGGGTTGGCGGGGGGGGCCAAGAGACCCAGTACTTC.

The chain combines TRBV6-6 with TRBJ2-3; 14 bases agree with TRBD2. Germline CDR1 MNHNY, CDR2 SVGAGI (reference sequence). The junction had 9 bases not matched to a gene; V was cut back by 5 bases and J by 2 bases. The CDR3 runs 18 residues. The CDR3 loop reads CASSRGGGLAGATDTQYF. In nucleotides, the CDR3 is TGTGCCAGCAGTCGAGGTGGGGGACTAGCGGGGGCCACAGATACGCAGTATTTT.

This sequence joins TRBV9 and TRBJ2-5; 12 bases are a match to TRBD2. The germline gives CDR1 SGDLS, CDR2 YYNGEE. This CDR3 is 19 amino acids long. The trim removed 4 bases at V and 1 base at J, leaving 14 bases unmatched. CDR3 nucleotides: TGTGCCAGCAGCCCGCGAGGGGGAGGACTAGCGGGGTCCCAAGAGACCCAGTACTTC. Its protein product is CASSPRGGGLAGSQETQYF.

This sequence joins TRBV5-1 and TRBJ1-1; 9 nucleotides agree with TRBD1. The ends lost 4 bases at V and 3 bases at J; junction bases unmatched: 4. Germline V CDR1 and CDR2: SGHRS, YFSETQ. The CDR3 runs to 14 residues. The CDR3 nucleotides are TGCGCCAGCAGCAACCGGGACAGGGACACTGAAGCTTTCTTT. Its protein product is CASSNRDRDTEAFF.

The J gene is TRBJ1-5, the V gene TRBV6-6; the D gene is possibly TRBD1 (6 bases). Trimming pared 5 bases from V and 1 base from J, leaving 27 bases between. The CDR3 is made up of 20 amino acids. Looked up from germline, CDR1 is MNHNY and CDR2 is SVGAGI (reference sequence). CDR3 sequence reads: CASSQSPGTEGRGSNQPQHF. In DNA, the CDR3 is TGTGCCAGCAGTCAATCCCCCGGGACCGAAGGGAGGGGGAGCAATCAGCCCCAGCATTTT.

This clone was detected only once. The CDR3 loop is CASSQDVSGGQYF. The CDR3 nucleotides are TGCGCCAGCAGCCAAGATGTTAGCGGGGGCCAGTACTTC. J is TRBJ2-4 and V is TRBV4-3; 9 positions match TRBD2. This CDR3 region has 13 residues. Trimming removed 0 bases from V and 13 bases from J; junction bases left unmatched: 4. Looked up from germline, CDR1 is LGHNA and CDR2 is YSLEER.

The CDR3, as DNA: TGCGCCAGCAGCCAAGAAAACAGGGAGGTGGGCTCACCCCTCCACTTT. Translation gives CASSQENREVGSPLHF. The J gene is TRBJ1-6, the V gene TRBV4-1; D perhaps matches TRBD1 (6 bases). Trimming removed 0 bases at V and 10 bases at J, with 16 bases between. The length of the CDR3 is 16 residues. Germline CDR1 reads MGHRA; CDR2 reads YSYEKL.